This T cell receptor (beta chain) is drawn from a study of regulatory T cells in long-lasting Graves disease. This clonotype was seen ten or more times. Its antigen is unknown. Through Arm-PCR of CDR3 regions and iRepertoire HTBI primers, TCR beta libraries were built. TCRdb re-derived calls from the multiplex PCR reads in MiXCR, one entry per CDR3 protein. The sample has approximately 500,000 distinct CDR3 sequences, around a fifth seen once; the top ten hold 7% to 9%. Time point meaning: persistent/refractory GD, antithyroid drugs over 5 years with positive TRAb. The TCR library was made from RNA extracted from PBMCs. Peripheral blood, around 9 milliliters per patient, was collected in EDTA tubes. Study outcomes and limitations: Accuracy may have been reduced by the small sample size. Researchers reported studying only peripheral blood, not thyroid tissue.

The ends lost 6 bases at V and 4 bases at J; junction bases unmatched: 11. CDR3 length: 15 residues. From germline, CDR1 is LNHDA and CDR2 SQIVND (reference sequence). The specimen was peripheral blood mononuclear cells (PBMCs), collected when the disease was refractory, from a patient treated with antithyroid drugs. The sequence was obtained from a female donor with Graves disease. The chain has TRBV19 and TRBJ2-5; TRBD2 matches 7 bases. This chain's CDR3 is CASSWDYSLRETQYF. In nucleotides, the CDR3 is TGTGCCAGTAGCTGGGACTATTCTTTGAGAGAGACCCAGTACTTC.